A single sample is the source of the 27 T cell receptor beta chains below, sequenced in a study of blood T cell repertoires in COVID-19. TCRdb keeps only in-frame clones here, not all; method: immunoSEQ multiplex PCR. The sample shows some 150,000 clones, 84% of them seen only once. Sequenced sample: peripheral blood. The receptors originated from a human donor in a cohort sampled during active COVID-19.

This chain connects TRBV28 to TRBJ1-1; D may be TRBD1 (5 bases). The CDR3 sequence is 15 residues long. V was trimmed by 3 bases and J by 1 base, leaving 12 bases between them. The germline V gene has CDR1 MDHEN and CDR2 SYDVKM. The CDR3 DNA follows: TGTGCCAGCAGTTTGGGGCACCGACGGAACACTGAAGCTTTCTTT. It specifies CASSLGHRRNTEAFF.

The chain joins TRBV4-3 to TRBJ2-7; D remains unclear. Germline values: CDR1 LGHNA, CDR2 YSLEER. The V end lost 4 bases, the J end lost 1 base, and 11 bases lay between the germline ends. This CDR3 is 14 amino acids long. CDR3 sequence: CASSPGDGSYEQYF. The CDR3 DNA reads TGCGCCAGCAGCCCCGGTGACGGGTCCTACGAGCAGTACTTC.

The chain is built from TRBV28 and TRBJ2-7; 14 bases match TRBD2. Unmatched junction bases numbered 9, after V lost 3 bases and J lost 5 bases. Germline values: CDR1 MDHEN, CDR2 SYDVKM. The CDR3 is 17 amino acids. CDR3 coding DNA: TGTGCCAGCAGTTTTCCAGGACTAGCGGGGGGTAAGAACGAGCAGTACTTC. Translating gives CASSFPGLAGGKNEQYF.

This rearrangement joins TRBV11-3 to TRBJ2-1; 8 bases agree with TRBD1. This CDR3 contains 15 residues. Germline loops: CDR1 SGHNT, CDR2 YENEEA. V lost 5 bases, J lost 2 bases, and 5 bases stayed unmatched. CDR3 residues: CASSGQGGPYNEQFF. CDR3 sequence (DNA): TGTGCCAGCAGCGGACAGGGAGGTCCCTACAATGAGCAGTTCTTC.

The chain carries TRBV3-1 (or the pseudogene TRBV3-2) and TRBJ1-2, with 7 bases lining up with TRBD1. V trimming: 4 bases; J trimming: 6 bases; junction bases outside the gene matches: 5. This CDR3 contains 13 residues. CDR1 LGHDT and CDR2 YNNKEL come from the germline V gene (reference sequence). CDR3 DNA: TGTGCCAGCAGCCTATTCACAGGGGATGGCTACACCTTC. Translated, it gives CASSLFTGDGYTF.

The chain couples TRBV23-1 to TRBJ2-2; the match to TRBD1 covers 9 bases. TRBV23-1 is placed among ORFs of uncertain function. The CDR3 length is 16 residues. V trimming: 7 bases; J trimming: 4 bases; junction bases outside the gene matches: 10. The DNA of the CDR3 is TGCGCCAGCACCCCACGGGACAGGGAAGGCACCGGGGAGCTGTTTTTT. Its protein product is CASTPRDREGTGELFF.

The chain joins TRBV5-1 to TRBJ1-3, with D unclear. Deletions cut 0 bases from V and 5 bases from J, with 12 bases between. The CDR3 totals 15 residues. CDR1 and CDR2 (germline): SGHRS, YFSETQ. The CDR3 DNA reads TGCGCCAGCAGCTTGGACAGCACCTCACGAAACACCATATATTTT. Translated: CASSLDSTSRNTIYF.

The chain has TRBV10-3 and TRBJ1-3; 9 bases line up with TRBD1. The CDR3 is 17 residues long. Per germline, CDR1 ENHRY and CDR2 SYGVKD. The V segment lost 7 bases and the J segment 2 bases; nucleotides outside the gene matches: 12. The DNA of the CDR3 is TGTGCCATCACTGGACCGGGACAGGGTGTCGCTGGAAACACCATATATTTT. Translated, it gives CAITGPGQGVAGNTIYF.

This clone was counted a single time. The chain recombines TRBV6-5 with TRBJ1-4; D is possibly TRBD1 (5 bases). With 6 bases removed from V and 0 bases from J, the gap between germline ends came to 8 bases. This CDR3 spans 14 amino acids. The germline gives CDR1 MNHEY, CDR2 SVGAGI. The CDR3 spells CASRTETTNEKLFF. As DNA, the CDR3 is TGTGCCAGCAGGACAGAGACAACTAATGAAAAACTGTTTTTT.

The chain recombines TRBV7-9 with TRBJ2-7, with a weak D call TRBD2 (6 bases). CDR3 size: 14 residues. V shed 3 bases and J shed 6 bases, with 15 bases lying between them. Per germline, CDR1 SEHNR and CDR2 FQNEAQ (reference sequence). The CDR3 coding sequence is TGTGCCAGCAGCTTGTGGGACTTTAGGCTCGAGCAGTACTTC. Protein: CASSLWDFRLEQYF.

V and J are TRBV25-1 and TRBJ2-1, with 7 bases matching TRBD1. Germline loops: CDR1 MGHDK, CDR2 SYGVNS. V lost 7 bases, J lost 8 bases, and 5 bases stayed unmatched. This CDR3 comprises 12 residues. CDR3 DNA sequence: TGTGCCAGCAACCCAGGGGGTTATGAGCAGTTCTTC. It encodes CASNPGGYEQFF.

The CDR3: CASSPERTSNYGYTF. In DNA, the CDR3 is TGTGCCAGCTCACCGGAGAGGACATCGAACTATGGCTACACCTTC. This chain joins TRBV18 and TRBJ1-2; D may be TRBD1 (5 bases). Germline V CDR1 and CDR2: KGHSH, LQKENI. V shed 3 bases and J shed 2 bases, with 13 bases lying between them. The CDR3 covers 15 residues.

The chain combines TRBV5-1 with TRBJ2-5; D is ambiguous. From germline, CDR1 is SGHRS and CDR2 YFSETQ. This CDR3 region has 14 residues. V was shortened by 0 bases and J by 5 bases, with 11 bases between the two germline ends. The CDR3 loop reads CASSLAGFGETQYF. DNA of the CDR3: TGCGCCAGCAGCTTGGCCGGGTTCGGGGAGACCCAGTACTTC.

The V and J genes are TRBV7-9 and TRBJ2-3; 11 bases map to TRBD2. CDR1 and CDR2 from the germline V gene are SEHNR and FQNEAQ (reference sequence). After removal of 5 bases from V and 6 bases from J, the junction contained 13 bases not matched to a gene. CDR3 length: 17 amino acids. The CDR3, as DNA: TGTGCCAGCAGCCACACCGGGACTAGCGGATTGGTGGATACGCAGTATTTT. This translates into CASSHTGTSGLVDTQYF.

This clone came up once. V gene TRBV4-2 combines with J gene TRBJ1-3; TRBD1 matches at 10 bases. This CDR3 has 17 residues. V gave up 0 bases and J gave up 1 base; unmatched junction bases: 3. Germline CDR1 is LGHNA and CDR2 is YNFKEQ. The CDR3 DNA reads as TGTGCCAGCAGCCAAGAATGGACAGGGGGTTCTGGAAACACCATATATTTT. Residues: CASSQEWTGGSGNTIYF.

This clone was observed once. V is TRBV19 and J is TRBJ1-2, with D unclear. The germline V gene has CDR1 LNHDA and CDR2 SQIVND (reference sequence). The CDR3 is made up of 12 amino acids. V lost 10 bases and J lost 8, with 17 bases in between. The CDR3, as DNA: TGTGCCACCCGAGGAAACTCCGACGGCTACACCTTC. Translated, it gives CATRGNSDGYTF. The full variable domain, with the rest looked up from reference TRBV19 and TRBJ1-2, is DGGITQSPKYLFRKEGQNVTLSCEQNLNHDAMYWYRQDPGQGLRLIYYSQIVNDFQKGDIAEGYSVSREKKESFPLTVTSAQKNPTAFYLCATRGNSDGYTFGSGTRLTVV.

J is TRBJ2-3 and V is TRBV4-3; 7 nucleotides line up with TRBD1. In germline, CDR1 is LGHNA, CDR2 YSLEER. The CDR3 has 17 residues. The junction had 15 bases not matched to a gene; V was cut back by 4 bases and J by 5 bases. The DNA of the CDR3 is TGCGCCAGCAGCCCCAGCACTAACAGGGGATGGGGAGATACGCAGTATTTT. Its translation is CASSPSTNRGWGDTQYF.

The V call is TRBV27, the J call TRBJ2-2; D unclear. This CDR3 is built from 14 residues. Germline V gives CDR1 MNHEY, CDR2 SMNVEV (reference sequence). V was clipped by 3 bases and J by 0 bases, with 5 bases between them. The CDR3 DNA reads TGTGCCAGCAGTTTCTCCGCGAACACCGGGGAGCTGTTTTTT. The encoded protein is CASSFSANTGELFF.

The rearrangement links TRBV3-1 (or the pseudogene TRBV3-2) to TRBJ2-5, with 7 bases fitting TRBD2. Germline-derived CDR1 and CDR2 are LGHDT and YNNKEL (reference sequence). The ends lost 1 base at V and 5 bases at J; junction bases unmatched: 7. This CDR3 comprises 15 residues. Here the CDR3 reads CASSQARGGRETQYF. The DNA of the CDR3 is TGTGCCAGCAGCCAAGCTCGCGGGGGTCGGGAGACCCAGTACTTC.

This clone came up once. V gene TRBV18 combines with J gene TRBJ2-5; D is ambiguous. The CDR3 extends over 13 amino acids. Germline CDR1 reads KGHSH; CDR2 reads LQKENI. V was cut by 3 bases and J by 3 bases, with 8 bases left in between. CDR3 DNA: TGTGCCAGCTCACCCAGGAAGGAAGAGACCCAGTACTTC. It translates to CASSPRKEETQYF.

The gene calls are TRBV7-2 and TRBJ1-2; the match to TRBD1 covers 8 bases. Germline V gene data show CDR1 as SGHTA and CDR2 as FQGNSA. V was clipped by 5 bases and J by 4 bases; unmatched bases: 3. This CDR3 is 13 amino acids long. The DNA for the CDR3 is TGTGCCAGCAGCAAGGACAGGGTCTATGGCTACACCTTC. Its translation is CASSKDRVYGYTF.

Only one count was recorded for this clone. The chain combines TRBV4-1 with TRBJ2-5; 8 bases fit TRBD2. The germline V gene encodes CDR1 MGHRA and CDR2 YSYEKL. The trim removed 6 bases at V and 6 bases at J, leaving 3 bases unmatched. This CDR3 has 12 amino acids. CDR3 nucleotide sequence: TGCGCCAGCAGTTCTAGCGGGCAGACCCAGTACTTC. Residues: CASSSSGQTQYF.

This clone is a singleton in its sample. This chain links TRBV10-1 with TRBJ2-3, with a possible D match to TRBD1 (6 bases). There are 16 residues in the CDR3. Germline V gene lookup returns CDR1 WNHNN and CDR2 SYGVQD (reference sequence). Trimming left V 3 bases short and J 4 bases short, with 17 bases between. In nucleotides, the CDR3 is TGCGCCAGCAGTGACTCGACCCGAGGGGGACCAGATACGCAGTATTTT. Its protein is CASSDSTRGGPDTQYF.

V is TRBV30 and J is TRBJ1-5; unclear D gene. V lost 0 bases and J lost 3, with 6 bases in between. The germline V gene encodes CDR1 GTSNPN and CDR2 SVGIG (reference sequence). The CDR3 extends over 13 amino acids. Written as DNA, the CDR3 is TGTGCCTGGAGTGTTGGGCACAATCAGCCCCAGCATTTT. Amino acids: CAWSVGHNQPQHF.

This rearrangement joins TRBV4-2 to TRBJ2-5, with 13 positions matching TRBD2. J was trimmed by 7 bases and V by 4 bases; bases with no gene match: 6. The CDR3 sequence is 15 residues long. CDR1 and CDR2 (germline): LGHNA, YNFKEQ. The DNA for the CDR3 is TGTGCCAGCAGCCTAGGGACTAGCGGGGTCGGGACCCAGTACTTC. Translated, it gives CASSLGTSGVGTQYF.

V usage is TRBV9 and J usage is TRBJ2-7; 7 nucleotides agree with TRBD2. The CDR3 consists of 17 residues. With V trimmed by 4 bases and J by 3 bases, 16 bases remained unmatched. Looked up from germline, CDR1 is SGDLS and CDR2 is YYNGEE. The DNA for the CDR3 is TGTGCCAGCAGCCCACACCCTACGCGGGGGACTAACTACGAGCAGTACTTC. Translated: CASSPHPTRGTNYEQYF.

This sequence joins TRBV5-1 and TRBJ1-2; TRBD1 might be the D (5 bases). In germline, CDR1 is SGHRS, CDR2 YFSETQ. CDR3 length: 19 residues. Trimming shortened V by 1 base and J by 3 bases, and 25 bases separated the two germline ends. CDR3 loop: CASSLLKNNVPGTDYGYTF. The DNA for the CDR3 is TGCGCCAGCAGCTTGTTAAAAAACAACGTCCCCGGGACTGACTATGGCTACACCTTC.